Each of the 10 T cell receptor beta chains below was sequenced from the same sample in a study of cytomegalovirus exposure and HLA in healthy donors. Vbeta (60) and Jbeta (13) primers were used in the PCR. Profiled with immunoSEQ multiplex PCR; TCRdb holds only in-frame clones, not every one. This sample has about 150,000 clones, with 65% to 80% found just once. Source material: PBMCs. These receptors were collected from a man under 40 in good health and CMV-seronegative.

The V gene is TRBV29-1, the J gene TRBJ1-2, with D hard to call. V shed 3 bases and J shed 8 bases, with 7 bases lying between them. The CDR3 runs 10 residues. CDR1 and CDR2 (germline): SQVTM, ANQGSEA. CDR3 DNA: TGCAGCGTTGAGAGGGTGGGCTACACCTTC. Its translation: CSVERVGYTF.

This chain links TRBV2 with TRBJ1-3; 11 bases align to TRBD1. The CDR3 consists of 15 residues. The J segment lost 4 bases and the V segment lost 8 bases, leaving 7 bases of the junction unmatched. Germline CDR1 SNHLY, CDR2 FYNNEI. The CDR3 protein is CASEGDRGAGNTIYF. In DNA, the CDR3 is TGTGCCAGCGAAGGGGACAGGGGGGCCGGAAACACCATATATTTT.

The chain uses TRBV28 and TRBJ2-3; 8 bases map to TRBD2. Germline V lookup: CDR1 MDHEN, CDR2 SYDVKM. Trimming removed 6 bases from V and 0 bases from J; junction bases left unmatched: 11. This CDR3 region has 17 residues. This CDR3 reads CASREPRTSRSTDTQYF. CDR3 nucleotide sequence: TGTGCCAGCAGGGAACCTAGGACTAGCCGTAGCACAGATACGCAGTATTTT. Using reference TRBV28 and TRBJ2-3 for the parts outside the CDR3, the full variable domain is DVKVTQSSRYLVKRTGEKVFLECVQDMDHENMFWYRQDPGLGLRLIYFSYDVKMKEKGDIPEGYSVSREKKERFSLILESASTNQTSMYLCASREPRTSRSTDTQYFGPGTRLTVL.

The CDR3 DNA reads TGTGCCAGCAGCTTAGGGCCAGGGGGCACAGATACGCAGTATTTT. This translates into CASSLGPGGTDTQYF. This sequence joins TRBV7-2 and TRBJ2-3, with D possibly being TRBD1 (6 bases). The germline gives CDR1 SGHTA, CDR2 FQGNSA. Trimming left V 1 base short and J 1 base short, with 9 bases between. The length of the CDR3 is 15 residues.

The J gene is TRBJ2-3, the V gene TRBV11-2, with 8 bases matching TRBD2. This CDR3 spans 15 amino acids. J was trimmed by 4 bases and V by 3 bases; bases with no gene match: 6. Germline CDR1 reads SGHAT; CDR2 reads FQNNGV. The chain's CDR3 is CASSLTGGPADTQYF. The CDR3 coding sequence is TGTGCCAGCAGCTTGACGGGAGGGCCTGCAGATACGCAGTATTTT.

The chain couples TRBV15 to TRBJ2-5; the D is unclear. The CDR3 covers 15 residues. Trimming left V 0 bases short and J 5 bases short, with 13 bases between. The V gene's germline CDR1 is LNHNV and CDR2 YYDKDF (reference sequence). The CDR3 DNA reads TGTGCCACCAGCAGAGATTATGGCGCACAGGAGACCCAGTACTTC. Translating it yields CATSRDYGAQETQYF.

The chain uses TRBV5-8 and TRBJ2-5, with 9 bases matching TRBD1. V dropped 4 bases and J dropped 4; count of bases not matched to a gene: 8. CDR1 and CDR2 (germline): SGHTS, YDEGEE. The CDR3 loop spans 15 amino acids. The CDR3 sequence is CASSLRGQGTETQYF. CDR3 DNA: TGTGCCAGCAGCCTCAGGGGACAGGGCACAGAGACCCAGTACTTC.

V usage is TRBV19 and J usage is TRBJ1-5, with D uncertain. V was clipped by 1 base and J by 3 bases, with 7 bases between them. Germline CDR1 LNHDA, CDR2 SQIVND (reference sequence). The CDR3 runs 14 residues. The CDR3 loop reads CASSIGQFNQPQHF. DNA of the CDR3: TGTGCCAGTAGTATAGGCCAGTTCAATCAGCCCCAGCATTTT.

The chain combines TRBV2 with TRBJ1-1; 8 positions agree with TRBD1. The CDR3 is 14 residues long. The junction had 5 bases not matched to a gene; V was cut back by 3 bases and J by 5 bases. Germline V CDR1 and CDR2: SNHLY, FYNNEI. This CDR3 reads CASSDETGGTEAFF. The DNA of the CDR3 is TGTGCCAGCAGTGACGAAACAGGGGGAACTGAAGCTTTCTTT.

The rearrangement joins TRBV9 to TRBJ2-1, with 10 nucleotides matching TRBD2. The CDR3 consists of 16 residues. Trimming at V came to 3 bases and at J to 4 bases, leaving 7 bases not matched to a gene. CDR1 and CDR2 (germline): SGDLS, YYNGEE. Written as DNA, the CDR3 is TGTGCCAGCAGCGCTACACTAGCGGGACAATACAATGAGCAGTTCTTC. Protein sequence: CASSATLAGQYNEQFF.